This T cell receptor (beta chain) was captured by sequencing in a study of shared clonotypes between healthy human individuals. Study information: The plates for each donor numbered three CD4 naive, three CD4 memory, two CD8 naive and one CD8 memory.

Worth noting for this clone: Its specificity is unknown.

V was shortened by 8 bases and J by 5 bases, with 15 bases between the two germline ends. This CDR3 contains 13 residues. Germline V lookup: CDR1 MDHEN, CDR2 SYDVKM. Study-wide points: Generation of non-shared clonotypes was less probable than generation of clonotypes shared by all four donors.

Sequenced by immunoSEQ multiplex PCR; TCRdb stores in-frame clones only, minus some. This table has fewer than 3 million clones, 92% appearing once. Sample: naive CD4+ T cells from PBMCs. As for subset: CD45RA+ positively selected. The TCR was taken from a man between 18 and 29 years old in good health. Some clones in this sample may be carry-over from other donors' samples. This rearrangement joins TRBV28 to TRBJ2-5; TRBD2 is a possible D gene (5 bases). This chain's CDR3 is CASGLGGRETQYF. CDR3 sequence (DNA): TGTGCCAGCGGCCTAGGCGGGCGGGAGACCCAGTACTTC.